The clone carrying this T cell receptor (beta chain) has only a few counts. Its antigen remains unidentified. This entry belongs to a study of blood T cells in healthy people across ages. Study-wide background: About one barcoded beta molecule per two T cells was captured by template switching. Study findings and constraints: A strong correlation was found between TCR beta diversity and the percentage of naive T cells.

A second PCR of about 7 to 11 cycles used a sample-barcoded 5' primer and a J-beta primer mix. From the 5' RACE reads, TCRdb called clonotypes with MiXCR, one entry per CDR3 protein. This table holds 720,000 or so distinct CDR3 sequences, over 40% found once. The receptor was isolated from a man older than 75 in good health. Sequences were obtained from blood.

The CDR3 loop is CASRNRDRANQPQHF. In nucleotides, the CDR3 is TGTGCCAGCAGAAACAGGGACAGGGCGAATCAGCCCCAGCATTTT. The chain couples TRBV6-2 or TRBV6-3 to TRBJ1-5; the match to TRBD1 covers 9 bases. Germline V CDR1 and CDR2: MNHEY, SVGEGT. Trimming at V came to 6 bases and at J to 4 bases, leaving 7 bases not matched to a gene. CDR3 size: 15 residues.